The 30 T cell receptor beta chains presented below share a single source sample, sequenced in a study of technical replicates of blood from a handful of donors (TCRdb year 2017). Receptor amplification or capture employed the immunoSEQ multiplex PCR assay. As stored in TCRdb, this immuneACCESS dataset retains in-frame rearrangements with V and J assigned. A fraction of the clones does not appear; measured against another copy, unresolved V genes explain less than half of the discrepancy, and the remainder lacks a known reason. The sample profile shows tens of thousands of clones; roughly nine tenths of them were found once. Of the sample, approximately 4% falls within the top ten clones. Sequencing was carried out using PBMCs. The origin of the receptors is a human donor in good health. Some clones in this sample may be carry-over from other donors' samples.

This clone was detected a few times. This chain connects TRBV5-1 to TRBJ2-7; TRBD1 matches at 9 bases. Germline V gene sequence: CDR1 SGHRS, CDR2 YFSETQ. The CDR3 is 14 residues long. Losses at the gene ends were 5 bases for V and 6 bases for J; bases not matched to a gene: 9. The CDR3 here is CASRSGTGSLEQYF. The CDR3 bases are TGCGCCAGCAGATCCGGGACAGGGTCTCTCGAGCAGTACTTC.

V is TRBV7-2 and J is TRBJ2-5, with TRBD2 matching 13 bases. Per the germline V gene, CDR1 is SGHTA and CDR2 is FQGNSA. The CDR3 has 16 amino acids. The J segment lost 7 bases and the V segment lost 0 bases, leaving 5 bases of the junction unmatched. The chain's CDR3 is CASSLAGLAGPPTQYF. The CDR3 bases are TGTGCCAGCAGCTTAGCGGGACTAGCGGGGCCCCCGACCCAGTACTTC.

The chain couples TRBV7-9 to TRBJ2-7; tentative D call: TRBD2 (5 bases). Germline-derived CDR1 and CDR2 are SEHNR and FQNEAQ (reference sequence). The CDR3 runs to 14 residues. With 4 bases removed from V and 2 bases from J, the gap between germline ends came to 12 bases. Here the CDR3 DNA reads TGTGCCAGCAGCTCAGCTGACGGGACCTACGAGCAGTACTTC. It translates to CASSSADGTYEQYF.

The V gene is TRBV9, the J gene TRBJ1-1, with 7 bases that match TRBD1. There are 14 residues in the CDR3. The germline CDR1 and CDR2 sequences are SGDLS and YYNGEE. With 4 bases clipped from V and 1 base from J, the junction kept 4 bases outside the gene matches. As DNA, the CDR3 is TGTGCCAGCAGCCCCAGACAGGGGAACACTGAAGCTTTCTTT. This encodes CASSPRQGNTEAFF.

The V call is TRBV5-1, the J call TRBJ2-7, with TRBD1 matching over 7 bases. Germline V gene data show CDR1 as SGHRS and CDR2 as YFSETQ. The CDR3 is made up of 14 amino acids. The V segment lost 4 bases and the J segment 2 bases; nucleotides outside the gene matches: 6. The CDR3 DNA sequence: TGCGCCAGCAGCCTCGGACAGGTCGCCTACGAGCAGTACTTC. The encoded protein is CASSLGQVAYEQYF.

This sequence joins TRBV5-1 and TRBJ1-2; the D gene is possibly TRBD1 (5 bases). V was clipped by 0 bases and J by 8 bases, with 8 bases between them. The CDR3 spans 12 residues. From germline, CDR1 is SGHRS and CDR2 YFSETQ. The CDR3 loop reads CASSLVGQGYTF. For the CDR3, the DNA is TGCGCCAGCAGCTTGGTGGGGCAAGGCTACACCTTC.

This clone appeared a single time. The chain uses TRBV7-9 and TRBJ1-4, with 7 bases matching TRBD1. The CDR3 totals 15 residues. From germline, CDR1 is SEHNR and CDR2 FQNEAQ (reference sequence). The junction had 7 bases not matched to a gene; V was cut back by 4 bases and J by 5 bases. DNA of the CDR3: TGTGCCAGCAGCTCCGGGGACAGCCAGAATGAAAAACTGTTTTTT. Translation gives CASSSGDSQNEKLFF.

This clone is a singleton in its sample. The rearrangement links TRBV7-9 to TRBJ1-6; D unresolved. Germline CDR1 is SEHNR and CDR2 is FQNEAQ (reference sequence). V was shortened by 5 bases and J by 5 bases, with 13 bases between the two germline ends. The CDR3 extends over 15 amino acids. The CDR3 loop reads CASSPSGSDNSPLHF. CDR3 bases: TGTGCCAGCAGCCCCTCGGGATCGGATAATTCACCCCTCCACTTT. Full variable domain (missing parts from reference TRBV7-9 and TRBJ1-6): DTGVSQNPRHKITKRGQNVTFRCDPISEHNRLYWYRQTLGQGPEFLTYFQNEAQLEKSRLLSDRFSAERPKGSFSTLEIQRTEQGDSAMYLCASSPSGSDNSPLHFGNGTRLTVT.

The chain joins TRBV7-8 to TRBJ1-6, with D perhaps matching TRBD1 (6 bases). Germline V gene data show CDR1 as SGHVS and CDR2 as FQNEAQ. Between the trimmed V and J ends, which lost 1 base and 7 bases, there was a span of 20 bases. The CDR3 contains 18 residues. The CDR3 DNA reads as TGTGCCAGCAGCTTAGGCGGGCGGGGGGCCTCTTTGAATTCACCCCTCCACTTT. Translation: CASSLGGRGASLNSPLHF.

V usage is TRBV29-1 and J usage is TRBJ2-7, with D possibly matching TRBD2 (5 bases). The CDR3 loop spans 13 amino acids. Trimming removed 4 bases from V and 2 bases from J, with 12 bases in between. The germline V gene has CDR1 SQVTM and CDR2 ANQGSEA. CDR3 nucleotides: TGCAGCGTTGTTCCAGAAGCGGCCTACGAGCAGTACTTC. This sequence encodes CSVVPEAAYEQYF.

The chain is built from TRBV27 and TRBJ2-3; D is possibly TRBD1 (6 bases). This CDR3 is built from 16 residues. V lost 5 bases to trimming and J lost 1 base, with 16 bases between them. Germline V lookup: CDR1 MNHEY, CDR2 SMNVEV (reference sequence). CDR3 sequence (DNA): TGTGCCAGCAGTCCCAGGGGCAGTCAGCGCACAGATACGCAGTATTTT. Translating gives CASSPRGSQRTDTQYF.

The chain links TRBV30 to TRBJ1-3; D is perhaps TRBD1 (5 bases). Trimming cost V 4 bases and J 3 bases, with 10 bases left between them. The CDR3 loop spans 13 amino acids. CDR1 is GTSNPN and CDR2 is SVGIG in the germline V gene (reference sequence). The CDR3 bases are TGTGCCTGGAACGGGGGATTTGGAAACACCATATATTTT. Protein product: CAWNGGFGNTIYF.

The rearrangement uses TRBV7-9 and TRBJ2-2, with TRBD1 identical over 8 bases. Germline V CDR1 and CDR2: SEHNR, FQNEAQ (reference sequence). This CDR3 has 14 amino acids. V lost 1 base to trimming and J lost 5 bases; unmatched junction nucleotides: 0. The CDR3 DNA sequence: TGTGCCAGCAGCTTAGGGGACAGGACCGGGGAGCTGTTTTTT. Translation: CASSLGDRTGELFF.

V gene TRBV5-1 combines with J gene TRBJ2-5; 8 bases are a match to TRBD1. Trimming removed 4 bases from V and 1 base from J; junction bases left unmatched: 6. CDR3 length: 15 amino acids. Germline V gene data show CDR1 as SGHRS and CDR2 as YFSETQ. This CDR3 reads CASSIRTGPQETQYF. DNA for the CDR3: TGCGCCAGCAGCATACGGACAGGGCCCCAAGAGACCCAGTACTTC.

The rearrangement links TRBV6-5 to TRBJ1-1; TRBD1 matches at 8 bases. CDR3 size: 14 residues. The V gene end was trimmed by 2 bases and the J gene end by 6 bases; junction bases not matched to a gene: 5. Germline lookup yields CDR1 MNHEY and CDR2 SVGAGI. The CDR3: CASSYDRGGSEAFF. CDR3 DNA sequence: TGTGCCAGCAGTTACGACAGGGGAGGATCTGAAGCTTTCTTT.

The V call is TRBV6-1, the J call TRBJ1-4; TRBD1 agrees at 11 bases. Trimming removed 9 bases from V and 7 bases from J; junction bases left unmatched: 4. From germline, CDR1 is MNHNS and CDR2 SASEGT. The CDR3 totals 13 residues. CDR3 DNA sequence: TGTGCCAGGGGGACAGGGGGTGGTGAAAAACTGTTTTTT. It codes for CARGTGGGEKLFF.

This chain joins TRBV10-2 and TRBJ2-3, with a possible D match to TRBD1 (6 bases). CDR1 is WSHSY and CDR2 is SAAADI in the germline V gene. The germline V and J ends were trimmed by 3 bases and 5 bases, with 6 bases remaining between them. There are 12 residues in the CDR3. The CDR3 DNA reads TGCGCCAGCAGTGAACAGGGAGATACGCAGTATTTT. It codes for CASSEQGDTQYF.

The chain's CDR3 is CASSITGTSGNEQFF. CDR3 nucleotides: TGTGCCAGTAGTATCACGGGGACTAGCGGGAATGAGCAGTTCTTC. The chain uses TRBV19 and TRBJ2-1; the match to TRBD2 covers 12 bases. CDR1 is LNHDA and CDR2 is SQIVND in the germline V gene (reference sequence). J gave up 7 bases and V 3 bases, and 4 bases lay outside the gene matches. CDR3 length: 15 residues.

CDR3 sequence: CASSLAGRGRTLYNEQFF. DNA for the CDR3: TGTGCCAGCAGCTTAGCTGGTCGCGGGAGGACCCTCTACAATGAGCAGTTCTTC. The gene calls are TRBV7-8 and TRBJ2-1; TRBD2 matches 8 bases. Germline CDR1 SGHVS, CDR2 FQNEAQ. There are 18 residues in the CDR3. V gave up 0 bases and J gave up 3 bases; unmatched junction bases: 10.

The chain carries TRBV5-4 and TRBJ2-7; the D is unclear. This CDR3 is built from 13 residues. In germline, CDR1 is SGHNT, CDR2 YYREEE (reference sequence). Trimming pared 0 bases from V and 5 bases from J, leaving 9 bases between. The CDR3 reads CASSLAFADEQYF. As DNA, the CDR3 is TGTGCCAGCAGCTTGGCTTTCGCGGACGAGCAGTACTTC.

The chain's CDR3 is CASSSGLDETQYF. The CDR3 DNA follows: TGTGCCAGCAGCAGCGGACTAGATGAGACCCAGTACTTC. This rearrangement joins TRBV11-2 to TRBJ2-5; 7 bases agree with TRBD2. In germline, CDR1 is SGHAT, CDR2 FQNNGV. There are 13 residues in the CDR3. Unmatched junction bases numbered 5, after V lost 5 bases and J lost 5 bases.

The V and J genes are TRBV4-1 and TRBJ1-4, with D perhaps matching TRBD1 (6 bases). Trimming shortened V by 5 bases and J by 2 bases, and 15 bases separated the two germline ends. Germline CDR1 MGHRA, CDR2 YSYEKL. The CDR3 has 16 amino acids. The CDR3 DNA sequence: TGCGCCAGCAGCTACCCAGGGGTTCGGACTAATGAAAAACTGTTTTTT. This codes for CASSYPGVRTNEKLFF.

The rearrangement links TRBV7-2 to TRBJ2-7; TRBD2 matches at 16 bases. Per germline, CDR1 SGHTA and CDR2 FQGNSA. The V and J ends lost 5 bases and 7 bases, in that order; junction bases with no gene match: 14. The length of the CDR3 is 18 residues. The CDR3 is CASSLPGTSGRAGAEQYF. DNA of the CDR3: TGTGCCAGCAGCCTTCCCGGGACTAGCGGGAGGGCCGGTGCGGAGCAGTACTTC.

Here the CDR3 DNA reads TGCGCCAGCAGCTTGGACTCCTGGTACGAGCAGTACTTC. Amino acid sequence: CASSLDSWYEQYF. V is TRBV5-1 and J is TRBJ2-7; D unclear. Germline CDR1 and CDR2: SGHRS and YFSETQ. V lost 0 bases and J 4 bases, leaving 8 bases between the germline ends. CDR3 length: 13 residues.

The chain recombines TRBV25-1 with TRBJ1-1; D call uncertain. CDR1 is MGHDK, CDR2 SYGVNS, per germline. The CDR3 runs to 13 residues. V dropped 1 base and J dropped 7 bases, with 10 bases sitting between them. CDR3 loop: CASSEWGGFEAFF. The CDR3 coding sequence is TGTGCCAGCAGTGAATGGGGAGGCTTTGAAGCTTTCTTT.

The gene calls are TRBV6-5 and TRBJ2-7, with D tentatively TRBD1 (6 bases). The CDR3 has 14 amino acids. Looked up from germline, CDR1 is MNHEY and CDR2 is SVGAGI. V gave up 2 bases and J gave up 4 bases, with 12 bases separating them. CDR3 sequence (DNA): TGTGCCAGCAGTTACGCCGGGACACTTTACGAGCAGTACTTC. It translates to CASSYAGTLYEQYF.

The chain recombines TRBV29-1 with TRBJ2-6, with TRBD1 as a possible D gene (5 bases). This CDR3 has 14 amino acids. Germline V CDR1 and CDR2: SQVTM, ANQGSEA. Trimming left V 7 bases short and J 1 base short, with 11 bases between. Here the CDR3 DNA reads TGCAGCGACCTCACAGGATCTGGGGCCAACGTCCTGACTTTC. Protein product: CSDLTGSGANVLTF.

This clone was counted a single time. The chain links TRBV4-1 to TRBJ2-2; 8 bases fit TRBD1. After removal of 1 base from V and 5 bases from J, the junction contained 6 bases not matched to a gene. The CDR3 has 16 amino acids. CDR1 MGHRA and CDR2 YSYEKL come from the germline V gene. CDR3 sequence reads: CASSQVQGALTGELFF. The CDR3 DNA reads TGCGCCAGCAGCCAAGTCCAGGGGGCTTTGACCGGGGAGCTGTTTTTT.

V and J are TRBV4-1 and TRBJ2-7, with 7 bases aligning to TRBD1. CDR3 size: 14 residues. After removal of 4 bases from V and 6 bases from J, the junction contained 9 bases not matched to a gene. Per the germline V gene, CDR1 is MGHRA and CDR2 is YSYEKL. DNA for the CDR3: TGCGCCAGCAGCCCCCTCTGGACAGGTTTCGAGCAGTACTTC. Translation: CASSPLWTGFEQYF.

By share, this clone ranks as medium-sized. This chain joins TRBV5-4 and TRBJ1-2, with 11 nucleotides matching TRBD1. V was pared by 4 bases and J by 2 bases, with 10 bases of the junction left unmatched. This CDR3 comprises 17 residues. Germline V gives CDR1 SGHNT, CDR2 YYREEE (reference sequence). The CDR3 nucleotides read TGTGCCAGCAGCCCGCTGGACAGGGGGCCTTCAAACTATGGCTACACCTTC. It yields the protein CASSPLDRGPSNYGYTF.